Listed below are T cell receptor beta chains from one sample, sequenced in a study of blood T cell repertoires in COVID-19. Produced via immunoSEQ multiplex PCR; TCRdb's table is partial and in-frame only. Here the sample spans around 270,000 clones, roughly 86% being singletons. The sequenced material came from peripheral blood. These receptors all stem from a woman in her fifties or sixties with acute or convalescent COVID-19. Both conserved end residues are part of each CDR3. The D gene is left open where the match is weak. Only part of the rows carry a size: once, few, many, or a class if the clone is expanded.

abundance | j_gene | d_gene | v_gene | CDR3nt | CDR3aa
. | TRBJ2-5 | TRBD2 | TRBV6-5 | TGTGCCAGCAGTTACAAGACTAGCGGGAGTGTGGAGACCCAGTACTTC | CASSYKTSGSVETQYF
. | TRBJ1-1 | TRBD1 | TRBV6-5 | TGTGCCAGCAACCCCGACAGGGCCACTGAAGCTTTCTTT | CASNPDRATEAFF
. | TRBJ2-3 | TRBD1 | TRBV7-9 | TGTGCCAGCAGCTTAGGGGCCAGGGGGCGCGCAGATACGCAGTATTTT | CASSLGARGRADTQYF
. | TRBJ2-1 | . | TRBV7-8 | TGTGCCAGCAGCTTATATGACAGATCCGGGACTCGAACCTCCTACAATGAGCAGTTCTTC | CASSLYDRSGTRTSYNEQFF
. | TRBJ2-1 | . | TRBV7-3 | TGTGCCAGCAGCCCCAGGAATGTAGAAAAGTACAATGAGCAGTTCTTC | CASSPRNVEKYNEQFF
. | TRBJ2-7 | . | TRBV11-2 | TGTGCCAGCAGCTGGGAGGTGGGGGACTACGAGCAGTACTTC | CASSWEVGDYEQYF
. | TRBJ2-7 | TRBD2 | TRBV19 | TGTGCCAGTAGTATAGCAGAAGCGGGAGCTTACGAGCAGTACTTC | CASSIAEAGAYEQYF
. | TRBJ1-6 | . | TRBV4-1 | TGCGCCAGCAGCCAAGGCAAGGTAGTAGGGGGTTCACCCCTCCACTTT | CASSQGKVVGGSPLHF
. | TRBJ2-2 | TRBD2 | TRBV6-2/TRBV6-3 | TGTGCCAGCAGTCCCTCCAGGGGGACTAGCCCCACCGGGGAGCTGTTTTTT | CASSPSRGTSPTGELFF
. | TRBJ1-2 | TRBD1 | TRBV5-1 | TGCGCCAGCAGCTTCGGGACAGGTTTTAACTATGGCTACACCTTC | CASSFGTGFNYGYTF
. | TRBJ1-5 | . | TRBV5-4 | TGTGCCAGCAGCTTATTACCGGGATCCAGCAATCAGCCCCAGCATTTT | CASSLLPGSSNQPQHF
. | TRBJ2-1 | TRBD2 | TRBV19 | TGTGCCAGTGCAATCCCCCGGGAGGGCCACCACAATGAGCAGTTCTTC | CASAIPREGHHNEQFF
. | TRBJ2-1 | . | TRBV9 | TGTGCCAGCAGCGGGGGGGCCAGCGGGAACTACAATGAGCAGTTCTTC | CASSGGASGNYNEQFF
. | TRBJ1-2 | . | TRBV2 | TGTGCCAGCAGTCAAGGACAGCACTATGGCTACACCTTC | CASSQGQHYGYTF
. | TRBJ2-1 | TRBD2 | TRBV3-1/TRBV3-2 | TGTGCCAGCAGCCAAGTAGGGACTAGTCGGTATAGTGAGCAGTTCTTC | CASSQVGTSRYSEQFF
. | TRBJ1-5 | . | TRBV28 | TGTGCCAGCAGGCTACCGACAAATCAGCCCCAGCATTTT | CASRLPTNQPQHF
. | TRBJ2-1 | TRBD2 | TRBV7-2 | TGTGCCAGCAGCTTAGTTCCTAGCGGGAGGGGAAATGAGCAGTTCTTC | CASSLVPSGRGNEQFF
. | TRBJ1-6 | . | TRBV18 | TGTGCCAGCTCACCCCGAGGGTTGGATTCACCCCTCCACTTT | CASSPRGLDSPLHF
. | TRBJ1-5 | TRBD1 | TRBV5-1 | TGCGCCAGCAGCTTGTATACAGGGGGCAATCAGCCCCAGCATTTT | CASSLYTGGNQPQHF
. | TRBJ2-3 | TRBD2 | TRBV27 | TGTGCCAGCACTGGGGCTCGGGGGGGGGCTGGAGATACGCAGTATTTT | CASTGARGGAGDTQYF
. | TRBJ2-5 | TRBD2 | TRBV28 | TGTGCCAGCAGCCCGACTAGCTGGCAAGAGACCCAGTACTTC | CASSPTSWQETQYF
once | TRBJ2-1 | TRBD2 | TRBV9 | TGTGCCAGCAGCGTAGGAGGGACTAGCGGGATCTACAATGAGCAGTTCTTC | CASSVGGTSGIYNEQFF
. | TRBJ1-4 | TRBD1 | TRBV18 | TGTGCCAGCTCAACTGGACAGGCCCTTAATGAAAAACTGTTTTTT | CASSTGQALNEKLFF
. | TRBJ1-5 | . | TRBV19 | TGTGCCAGTAGTATAGCCCGACATAGCAATCAGCCCCAGCATTTT | CASSIARHSNQPQHF
. | TRBJ1-6 | TRBD1 | TRBV9 | TGTGCCAGCAGCGTAGGCGGACAGGCTCCTCAGGCCCTCCACTTT | CASSVGGQAPQALHF
. | TRBJ1-4 | . | TRBV4-2 | TGTGCCAGCAGCCAAGGAAGCTTATTAAATGAAAAACTGTTTTTT | CASSQGSLLNEKLFF
once | TRBJ2-3 | . | TRBV4-1 | TGCGCCAGCAGCCCGACAGGAACAGATACGCAGTATTTT | CASSPTGTDTQYF
. | TRBJ2-5 | . | TRBV5-8 | TGTGCCAGCAGCTTGGCGTTGGAGACCCAGTACTTC | CASSLALETQYF
. | TRBJ2-7 | TRBD1 | TRBV28 | TGTGCCAGCAGGGAACTGACAGGGGATACCTACGAGCAGTACTTC | CASRELTGDTYEQYF
once | TRBJ1-5 | . | TRBV21-1 | TGTGCCAGCAGCAAAGGTCTGGCAAAGTTACATAGCAATCAGCCCCAGCATTTT | CASSKGLAKLHSNQPQHF
few | TRBJ1-5 | . | TRBV6-5 | TGTGCCAGCAGTTACTCGGGACTAAGCAATCAGCCCCAGCATTTT | CASSYSGLSNQPQHF
few | TRBJ1-2 | . | TRBV28 | TGTGCCAGCAGGGGAGGGGGGCGCTTTTATGGCTACACCTTC | CASRGGGRFYGYTF
. | TRBJ2-1 | . | TRBV3-1/TRBV3-2 | TGTGCCAGCAGCCAAGGAGGAACGCTCTACAATGAGCAGTTCTTC | CASSQGGTLYNEQFF
. | TRBJ2-2 | . | TRBV3-1/TRBV3-2 | TGTGCCAGCAGCCAACAGGGATCCGGGGAGCTGTTTTTT | CASSQQGSGELFF
. | TRBJ2-7 | . | TRBV5-1 | TGCGCCAGCAGCTTGTACGGGTTGTCCTACGAGCAGTACTTC | CASSLYGLSYEQYF
. | TRBJ1-2 | . | TRBV6-5 | TGTGCCAGCACCGACTTACAGGAGAACTATGGCTACACCTTC | CASTDLQENYGYTF
. | TRBJ2-5 | TRBD2 | TRBV9 | TGTGCCAGCAGCGTAGCTACCGTTTTGGCGGGAGGTCCGCAAGAGACCCAGTACTTC | CASSVATVLAGGPQETQYF
. | TRBJ1-3 | . | TRBV28 | TGTGCCAGCAGTTTAGAAACTCCAGGGAGAAACACCATATATTTT | CASSLETPGRNTIYF
. | TRBJ2-3 | TRBD2 | TRBV5-1 | TGCGCCAGCAGCTGGGGGGGTGCTAGCGGGACAGCAGATACGCAGTATTTT | CASSWGGASGTADTQYF
. | TRBJ2-7 | TRBD2 | TRBV18 | TGTGCCAGCTCGCGGACTAGCGGGTTGGACGAGCAGTACTTC | CASSRTSGLDEQYF
. | TRBJ2-1 | TRBD2 | TRBV6-2/TRBV6-3 | TGTGCCAGCAGTTACGGCGGACTAGCGGGAGGGTACAATGAGCAGTTCTTC | CASSYGGLAGGYNEQFF
. | TRBJ1-2 | . | TRBV7-9 | TGTGCCAGCAGCTTCCAACCAGGGGACCCTACCTTC | CASSFQPGDPTF
. | TRBJ2-5 | TRBD2 | TRBV4-1 | TGCGCCAGCAGCCAAGCGGGACTAGGTGCGGAGACCCAGTACTTC | CASSQAGLGAETQYF
. | TRBJ1-1 | . | TRBV18 | TGTGCCAGCCGACGGGGGGCAATGAACACTGAAGCTTTCTTT | CASRRGAMNTEAFF
few | TRBJ2-2 | TRBD1 | TRBV4-1 | TGCGCCAGCAGCCAATCTCCGGGACAGGGGAACACCGGGGAGCTGTTTTTT | CASSQSPGQGNTGELFF
. | TRBJ2-4 | . | TRBV5-6 | TGTGCCAGCAGCTTGGGCGGGGCGACCAAAAACATTCAGTACTTC | CASSLGGATKNIQYF